The rows below give T cell receptor beta chains drawn from one sample of a study of molecular identifiers for immune sequencing clone quantification. A single record per CDR3 protein comes from TCRdb applying MiXCR to the PCR reads. The repertoire includes tens of thousands of distinct CDR3 sequences, about 18% of them detected once, and roughly 7.7% sits in the top ten. The source material was naive CD8+ T cells from blood, with Jurkat cell RNA spiked in. All receptors derive from a human donor in good health. Some libraries in this study had Jurkat cell RNA spiked in. Each CDR3 is given with its conserved first and last residue. A D gene is named only where the DNA matches it firmly. The size field is filled for only some rows; it gives once, few, many or a size class.

.	TRBV11-2	.	TRBJ2-1	TGTGTCAGCAGCTTAGCCGGGAGCGGTAATGAGCAGTTCTTC	CVSSLAGSGNEQFF
many	TRBV6-2/TRBV6-3	TRBD1	TRBJ2-3	TGTGCCAGCAGTTACGCGCGCCGGGACAGGGGTTTGACAGATACGCAGTATTTT	CASSYARRDRGLTDTQYF
few	TRBV27	TRBD1	TRBJ2-7	TGTGCCAGTGGGGACAGGGGGCGCGAGCAGTACTTC	CASGDRGREQYF
few	TRBV28	.	TRBJ1-5	TGTGCCAGCAGTCCGGGGATCCTCAACATCAATCAGCCCCAGCATTTT	CASSPGILNINQPQHF
.	TRBV4-3	.	TRBJ2-2	TGCGCCAGCAGCCAGGATTGGCGGGATGGGGAGCTGTTTTTT	CASSQDWRDGELFF
many	TRBV7-9	TRBD2	TRBJ2-1	TGTGCCAGCAGACTAGCGGGGGGTTTTAATGAGCAGTTCTTC	CASRLAGGFNEQFF
many	TRBV28	.	TRBJ2-7	TGTGCCAGCAAGCGGGCCCCCTCCTACGAGCAGTACTTC	CASKRAPSYEQYF
few	TRBV27	.	TRBJ2-2	TGTGCCAGCAGTTCGTTCGGGGAGCTGTTTTTT	CASSSFGELFF
.	TRBV19	.	TRBJ2-7	TGTGCCAGTAGTATAGGGGAACATAAGGCTTCCAACGAGCAGTACTTC	CASSIGEHKASNEQYF
.	TRBV14	.	TRBJ2-1	TGTGCCAGCAGCCAAGAAGGGCCGATGCACTCCTACAATGAGCAGTTCTTC	CASSQEGPMHSYNEQFF
many	TRBV4-3	.	TRBJ2-1	TGCGCCAGCAGCCAAGACCAATCCCCCCCCAGTTACAATGAGCAGTTCTTC	CASSQDQSPPSYNEQFF
many	TRBV9	TRBD1	TRBJ2-7	TGTGCCAGCAGCGCCCGGAGGGACAGGGGGATCTACGAGCAGTACTTC	CASSARRDRGIYEQYF
many	TRBV7-9	.	TRBJ2-2	TGTGCCAACCGGGACCGCCTCACCGGGGAGCTGTTTTTT	CANRDRLTGELFF
many	TRBV19	.	TRBJ2-7	TGTGCCAGTAGTATGGTCGGCAGGGACTCCTACGAGCAGTACTTC	CASSMVGRDSYEQYF
many	TRBV9	TRBD2	TRBJ2-3	TGTGCCAGCAGCGCCCACCTAGCGGGAGTCGGGACAGATACGCAGTATTTT	CASSAHLAGVGTDTQYF
.	TRBV21-1	.	TRBJ2-5	TGTGCCAACAGCAAAGATAATGGCGCCCTGAGGTCCGAGGGGAAAAAAGAGACCCAGTACTTC	CANSKDNGALRSEGKKETQYF
.	TRBV4-1	.	TRBJ1-1	TGCGCCAGCAGCCTTAGGGGGGACACTGAAGCTTTCTTT	CASSLRGDTEAFF
many	TRBV6-2/TRBV6-3	TRBD2	TRBJ2-2	TGTGCCAGCAGTTCGGTGCGGGAGGGCCTCCCCGGGGAGCTGTTTTTT	CASSSVREGLPGELFF